This T cell receptor (beta chain) was retrieved from a study of CD8+ T cells in alopecia areata. This clone was detected a few times. Extracted from the samples, RNA was reverse transcribed into cDNA to serve as the sequencing template. Some clones are missing from TCRdb's copy, which holds only in-frame ones; the method was immunoSEQ multiplex PCR. The sample lists around 97,000 clones; approximately 58% were seen once. Germline CDR1 MDHEN, CDR2 SYDVKM. Trimming removed 6 bases at V and 6 bases at J, with 12 bases between. This CDR3 contains 12 residues. Sequencing used CD4+ T cells sorted from blood. The chain links TRBV28 to TRBJ2-7, with a weak D call TRBD2 (5 bases). The TCR sequence derives from a human donor in good health. The CDR3: CASRSAGLEQYF. The CDR3 DNA reads TGTGCCAGCAGATCGGCGGGTCTCGAGCAGTACTTC.